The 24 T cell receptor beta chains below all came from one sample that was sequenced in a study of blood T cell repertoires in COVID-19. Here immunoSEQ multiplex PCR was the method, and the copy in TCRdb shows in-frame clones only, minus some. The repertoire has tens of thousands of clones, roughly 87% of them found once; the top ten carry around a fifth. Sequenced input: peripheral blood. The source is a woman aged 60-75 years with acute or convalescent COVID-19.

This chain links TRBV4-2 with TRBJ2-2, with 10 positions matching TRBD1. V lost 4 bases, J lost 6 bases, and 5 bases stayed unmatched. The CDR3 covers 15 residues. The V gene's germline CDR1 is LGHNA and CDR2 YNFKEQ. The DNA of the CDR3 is TGTGCCAGCAGCCCAAGTGGACAGGGGGCCGGGGAGCTGTTTTTT. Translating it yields CASSPSGQGAGELFF.

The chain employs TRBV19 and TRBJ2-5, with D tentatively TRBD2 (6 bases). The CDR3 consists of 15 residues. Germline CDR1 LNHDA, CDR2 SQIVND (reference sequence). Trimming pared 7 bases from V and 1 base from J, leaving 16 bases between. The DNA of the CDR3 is TGTGCCAGTACCAGAGGGGTCGGGGGCCAAGAGACCCAGTACTTC. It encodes CASTRGVGGQETQYF.

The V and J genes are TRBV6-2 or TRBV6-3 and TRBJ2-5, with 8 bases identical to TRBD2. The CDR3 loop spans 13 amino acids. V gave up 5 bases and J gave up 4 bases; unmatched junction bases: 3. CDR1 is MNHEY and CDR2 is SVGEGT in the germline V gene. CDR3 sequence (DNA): TGTGCCAGCAGTGGGACTAGGCGAGAGACCCAGTACTTC. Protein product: CASSGTRRETQYF.

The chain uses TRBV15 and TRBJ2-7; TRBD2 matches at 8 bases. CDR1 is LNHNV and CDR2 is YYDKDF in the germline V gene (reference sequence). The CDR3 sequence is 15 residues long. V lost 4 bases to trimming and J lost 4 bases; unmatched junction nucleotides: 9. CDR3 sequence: CATSIVPGGEYEQYF. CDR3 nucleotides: TGTGCCACCAGCATCGTCCCCGGGGGGGAATACGAGCAGTACTTC. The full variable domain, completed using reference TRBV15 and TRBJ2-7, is DAMVIQNPRYQVTQFGKPVTLSCSQTLNHNVMYWYQQKSSQAPKLLFHYYDKDFNNEADTPDNFQSRRPNTSFCFLDIRSPGLGDTAMYLCATSIVPGGEYEQYFGPGTRLTVT.

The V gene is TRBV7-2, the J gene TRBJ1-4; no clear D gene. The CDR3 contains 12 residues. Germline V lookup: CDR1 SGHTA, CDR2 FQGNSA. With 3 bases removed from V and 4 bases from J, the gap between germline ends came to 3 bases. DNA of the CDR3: TGTGCCAGCAGCTTCGGTAATGAAAAACTGTTTTTT. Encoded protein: CASSFGNEKLFF.

The CDR3 protein is CASSLRTATYGYTF. For the CDR3, the DNA is TGTGCCAGCAGCCTAAGGACAGCCACCTATGGCTACACCTTC. The gene calls are TRBV5-4 and TRBJ1-2; maybe TRBD1 (6 bases). CDR1 is SGHNT, CDR2 YYREEE, per germline (reference sequence). V dropped 4 bases and J dropped 4 bases, with 14 bases sitting between them. The CDR3 is 14 amino acids. The complete variable domain, with remaining parts taken from reference TRBV5-4 and TRBJ1-2, reads ETGVTQSPTHLIKTRGQQVTLRCSSQSGHNTVSWYQQALGQGPQFIFQYYREEENGRGNFPPRFSGLQFPNYSSELNVNALELDDSALYLCASSLRTATYGYTFGSGTRLTVV.

CDR3: CASIHSGDRDYGYTF. Written as DNA, the CDR3 is TGTGCCAGCATCCACTCCGGGGATAGAGACTATGGCTACACCTTC. The rearrangement links TRBV5-4 to TRBJ1-2; unclear D gene. CDR1 is SGHNT, CDR2 YYREEE, per germline (reference sequence). Trimming pared 6 bases from V and 3 bases from J, leaving 18 bases between. The CDR3 runs 15 residues.

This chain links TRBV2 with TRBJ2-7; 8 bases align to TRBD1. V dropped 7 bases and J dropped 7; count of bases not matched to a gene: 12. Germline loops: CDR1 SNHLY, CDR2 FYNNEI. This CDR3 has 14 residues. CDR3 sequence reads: CASNTGQAQREQYF. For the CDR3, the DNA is TGTGCCAGCAATACGGGACAGGCCCAGAGGGAGCAGTACTTC.

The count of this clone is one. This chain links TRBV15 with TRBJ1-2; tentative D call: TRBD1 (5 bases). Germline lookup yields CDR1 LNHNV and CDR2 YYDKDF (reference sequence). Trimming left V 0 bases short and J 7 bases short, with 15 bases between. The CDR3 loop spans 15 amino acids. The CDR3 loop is CATSRDLGDFFGYTF. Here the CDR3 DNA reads TGTGCCACCAGCAGAGATCTGGGGGACTTCTTTGGCTACACCTTC.

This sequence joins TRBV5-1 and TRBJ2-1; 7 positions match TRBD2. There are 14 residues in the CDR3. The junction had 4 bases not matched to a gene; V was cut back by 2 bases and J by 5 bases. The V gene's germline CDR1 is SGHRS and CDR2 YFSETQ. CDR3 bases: TGCGCCAGCAGCTTTGGGACTAAGGACAATGAGCAGTTCTTC. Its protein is CASSFGTKDNEQFF.

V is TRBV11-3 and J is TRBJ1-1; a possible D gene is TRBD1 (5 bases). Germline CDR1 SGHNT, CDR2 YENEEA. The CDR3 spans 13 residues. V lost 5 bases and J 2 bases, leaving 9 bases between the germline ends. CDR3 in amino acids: CASSRGLNTEAFF. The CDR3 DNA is TGTGCCAGCAGCAGGGGCTTAAACACTGAAGCTTTCTTT.

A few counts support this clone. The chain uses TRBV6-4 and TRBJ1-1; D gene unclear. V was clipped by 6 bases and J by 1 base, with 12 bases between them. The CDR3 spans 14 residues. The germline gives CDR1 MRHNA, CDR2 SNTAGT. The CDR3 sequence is CASSINYGNTEAFF. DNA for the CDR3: TGTGCCAGCAGCATCAATTACGGGAACACTGAAGCTTTCTTT.

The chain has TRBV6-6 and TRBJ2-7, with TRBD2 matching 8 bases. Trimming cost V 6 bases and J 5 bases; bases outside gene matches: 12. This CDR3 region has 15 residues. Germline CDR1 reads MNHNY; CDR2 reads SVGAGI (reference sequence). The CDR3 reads CASRTGGVQAHEQYF. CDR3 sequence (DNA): TGTGCCAGCAGGACGGGGGGGGTTCAAGCCCACGAGCAGTACTTC.

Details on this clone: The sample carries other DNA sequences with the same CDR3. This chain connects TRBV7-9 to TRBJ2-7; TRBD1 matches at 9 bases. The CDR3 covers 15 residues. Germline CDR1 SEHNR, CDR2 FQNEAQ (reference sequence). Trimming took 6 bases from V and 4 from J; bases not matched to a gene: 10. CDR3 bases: TGTGCCAGCAGTTTCTTACAGGGGGCGCGTTACGAGCAGTACTTC. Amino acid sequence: CASSFLQGARYEQYF.

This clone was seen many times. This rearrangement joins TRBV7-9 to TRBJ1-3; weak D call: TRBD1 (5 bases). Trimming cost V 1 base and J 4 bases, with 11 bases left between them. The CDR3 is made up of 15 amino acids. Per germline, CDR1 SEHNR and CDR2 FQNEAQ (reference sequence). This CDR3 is CASSLVSGSGNTIYF. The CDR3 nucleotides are TGTGCCAGCAGCTTAGTTTCAGGGTCCGGAAACACCATATATTTT.

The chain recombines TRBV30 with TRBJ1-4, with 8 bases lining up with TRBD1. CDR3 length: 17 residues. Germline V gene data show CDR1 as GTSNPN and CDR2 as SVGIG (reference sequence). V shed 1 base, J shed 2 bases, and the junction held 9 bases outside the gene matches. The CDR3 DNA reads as TGTGCCTGGAGTGAGAGCAGGGGGCGGTTTACTAATGAAAAACTGTTTTTT. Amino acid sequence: CAWSESRGRFTNEKLFF.

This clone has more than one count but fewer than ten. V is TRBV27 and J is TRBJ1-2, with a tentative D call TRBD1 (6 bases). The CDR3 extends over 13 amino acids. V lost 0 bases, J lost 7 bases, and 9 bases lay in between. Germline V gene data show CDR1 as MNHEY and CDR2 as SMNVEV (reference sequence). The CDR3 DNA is TGTGCCAGCAGTTTATCCGGGGGGCCTGGCTACACCTTC. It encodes CASSLSGGPGYTF.

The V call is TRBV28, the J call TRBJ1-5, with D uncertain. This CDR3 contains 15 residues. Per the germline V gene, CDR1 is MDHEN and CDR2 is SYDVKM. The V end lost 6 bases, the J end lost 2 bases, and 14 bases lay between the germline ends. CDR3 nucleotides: TGTGCCAGCAGGACGGAGACTTGGGGCAATCAGCCCCAGCATTTT. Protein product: CASRTETWGNQPQHF.

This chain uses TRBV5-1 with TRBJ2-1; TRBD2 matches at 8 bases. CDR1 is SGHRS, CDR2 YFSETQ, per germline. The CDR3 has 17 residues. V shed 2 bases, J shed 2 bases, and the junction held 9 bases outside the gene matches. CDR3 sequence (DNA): TGCGCCAGCAGCTTACAAACCCCGGGACTAGCCTACAATGAGCAGTTCTTC. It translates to CASSLQTPGLAYNEQFF.

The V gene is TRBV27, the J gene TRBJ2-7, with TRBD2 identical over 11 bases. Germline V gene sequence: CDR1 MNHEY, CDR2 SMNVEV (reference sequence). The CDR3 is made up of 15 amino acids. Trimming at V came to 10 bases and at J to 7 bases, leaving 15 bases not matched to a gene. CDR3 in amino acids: CATGASGGSPGEQYF. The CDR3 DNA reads TGTGCCACCGGAGCTAGCGGGGGGTCCCCGGGGGAGCAGTACTTC.

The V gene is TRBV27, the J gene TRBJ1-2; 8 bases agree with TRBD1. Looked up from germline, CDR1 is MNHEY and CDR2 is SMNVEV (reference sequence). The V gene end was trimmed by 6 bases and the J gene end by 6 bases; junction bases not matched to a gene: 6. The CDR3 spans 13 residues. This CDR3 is CASSFQGANGYTF. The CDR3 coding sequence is TGTGCCAGCAGCTTCCAGGGGGCGAATGGCTACACCTTC.

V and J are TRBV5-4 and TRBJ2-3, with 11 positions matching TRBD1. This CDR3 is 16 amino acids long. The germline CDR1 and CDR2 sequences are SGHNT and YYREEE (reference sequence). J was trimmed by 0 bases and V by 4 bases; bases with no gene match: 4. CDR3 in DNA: TGTGCCAGCAGCCACGGACAGGGGGCTAGCACAGATACGCAGTATTTT. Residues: CASSHGQGASTDTQYF.

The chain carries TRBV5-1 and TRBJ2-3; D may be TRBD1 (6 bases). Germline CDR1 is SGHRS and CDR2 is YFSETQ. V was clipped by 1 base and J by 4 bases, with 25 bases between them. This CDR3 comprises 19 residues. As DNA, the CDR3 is TGCGCCAGCAGCTTGTCCCCGGTTGGGACACCCCCCCTCCCAGATACGCAGTATTTT. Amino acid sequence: CASSLSPVGTPPLPDTQYF.

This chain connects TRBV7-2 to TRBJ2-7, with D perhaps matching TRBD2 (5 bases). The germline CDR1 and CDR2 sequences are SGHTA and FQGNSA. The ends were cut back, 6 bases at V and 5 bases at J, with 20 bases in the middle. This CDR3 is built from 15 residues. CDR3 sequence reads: CASSLSSGVFDEQYF. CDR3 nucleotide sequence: TGTGCCAGCAGTCTCAGTTCCGGGGTTTTCGACGAGCAGTACTTC.